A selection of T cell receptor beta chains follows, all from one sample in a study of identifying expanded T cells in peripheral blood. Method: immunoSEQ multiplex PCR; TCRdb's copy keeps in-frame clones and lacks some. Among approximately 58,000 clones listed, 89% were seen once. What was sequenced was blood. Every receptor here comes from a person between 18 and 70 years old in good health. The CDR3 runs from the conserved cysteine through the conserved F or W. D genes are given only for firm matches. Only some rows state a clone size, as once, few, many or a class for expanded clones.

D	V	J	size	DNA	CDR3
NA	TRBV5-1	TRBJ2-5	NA	TGCGCCAGCAGCTTGGCCGGTGAGACCCAGTACTTC	CASSLAGETQYF
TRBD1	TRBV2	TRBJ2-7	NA	TGTGCCAGCAGGCCCCGCGGGACAGGGGACTACGAGCAGTACTTC	CASRPRGTGDYEQYF
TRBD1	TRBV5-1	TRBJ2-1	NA	TGCGCCAGCAGCCTGGGACAGTCCAATGAGCAGTTCTTC	CASSLGQSNEQFF
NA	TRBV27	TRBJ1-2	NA	TGTGCCAGCAGCGCAAACAGGGTTGAGGGCTACACCTTC	CASSANRVEGYTF
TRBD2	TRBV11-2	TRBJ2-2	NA	TGTGCCAGCCGACGGACTAGCGGGAAGAACACCGGGGAGCTGTTTTTT	CASRRTSGKNTGELFF
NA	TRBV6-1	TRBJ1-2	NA	TGTGCCAGCAGTGAAGGGGACTATGGCTACACCTTC	CASSEGDYGYTF
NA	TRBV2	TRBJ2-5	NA	TGTGCCAGCAGTGTTGGACAGCGCTTCCAAGAGACCCAGTACTTC	CASSVGQRFQETQYF
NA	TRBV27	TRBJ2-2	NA	TGTGCCAGCAGTTTTTGGCCCCCCGGACTGTTGAACACCGGGGAGCTGTTTTTT	CASSFWPPGLLNTGELFF
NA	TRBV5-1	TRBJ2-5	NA	TGCGCCAGCAGCTTGGCCTCGCGTCTCGAGACCCAGTACTTC	CASSLASRLETQYF
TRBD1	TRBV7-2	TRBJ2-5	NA	TGTGCCAGCAGCCATTGGGGAACAGGGGGATCGGAGACCCAGTACTTC	CASSHWGTGGSETQYF
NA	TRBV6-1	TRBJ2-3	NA	TGTGCCAGTTCTACGGTGGGGGGACACACAGATACGCAGTATTTT	CASSTVGGHTDTQYF
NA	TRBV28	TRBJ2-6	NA	TGTGCCAGCAGCCCCCGGCAACCTGGGGCCAACGTCCTGACTTTC	CASSPRQPGANVLTF
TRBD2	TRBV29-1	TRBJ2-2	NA	TGCAGCGCCTTCGGGACTAGCCTCACCGGGGAGCTGTTTTTT	CSAFGTSLTGELFF
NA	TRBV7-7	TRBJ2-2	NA	TGTGCTAGCAGCTTAAGCCCCAACACCGGGGAGCTGTTTTTT	CASSLSPNTGELFF
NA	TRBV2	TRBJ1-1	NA	TGTGCCAGCAGGGGCGCCCCCAACACTGAAGCTTTCTTT	CASRGAPNTEAFF
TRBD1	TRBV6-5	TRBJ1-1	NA	TGTGCCAGCAGTTACTTGGGACAGAGGAACACTGAAGCTTTCTTT	CASSYLGQRNTEAFF
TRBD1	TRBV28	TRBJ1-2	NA	TGTGCCAGCAGCGGGACAGGGGACTATGGCTACACCTTC	CASSGTGDYGYTF
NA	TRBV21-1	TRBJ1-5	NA	TGTGCCAGCAGCAAAAATTCACAGGGTCGGAGGGTTAGCAATCAGCCCCAGCATTTT	CASSKNSQGRRVSNQPQHF
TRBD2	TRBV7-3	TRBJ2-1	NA	TGTGCCAGCAGCTCTGGTTCTAGCGGTTACAATGAGCAGTTCTTC	CASSSGSSGYNEQFF
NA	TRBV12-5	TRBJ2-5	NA	TGTGCTAGTGGTGGGGTGGAGACCCAGTACTTC	CASGGVETQYF
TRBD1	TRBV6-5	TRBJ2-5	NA	TGTGCCAGCAGTCTAAGGACAGGTCAAGAGACCCAGTACTTC	CASSLRTGQETQYF
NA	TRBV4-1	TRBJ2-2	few	TGCGCCAGCAGCCAGAAACTAGCTACCACTAGCACCGGGGAGCTGTTTTTT	CASSQKLATTSTGELFF
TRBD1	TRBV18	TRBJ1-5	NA	TGTGCCAGCTCTGCCGGGACAGGGTTGCAGCCCCAGCATTTT	CASSAGTGLQPQHF
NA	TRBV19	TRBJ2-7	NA	TGTGCCAGTAGTAAAAGGGACTTCTACGAGCAGTACTTC	CASSKRDFYEQYF
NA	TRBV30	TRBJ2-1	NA	TGTGCCTGGAGTGCTCATAGCTCCTACAATGAGCAGTTCTTC	CAWSAHSSYNEQFF
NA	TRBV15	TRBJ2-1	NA	TGTGCCACCAGCAGAGAGGGAATTCGGGAACAGTTCTTC	CATSREGIREQFF
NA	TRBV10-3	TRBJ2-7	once	TGTGCCATCCGCCACAGGATAACCTACGAGCAGTACTTC	CAIRHRITYEQYF